This TCR beta chain was captured in a study of identical twins (TCRdb year 2016). Regarding the complete study: To test whether fetal clonotypes persist, this study deep-sequenced TCR alpha and beta repertoires from monozygotic twins, from unrelated adults of various ages, and from cord blood. Replicate twin experiments were performed at different times using different library preparation protocols to rule out contamination.

This clonotype was picked up a small number of times. Its antigen is unknown. Within one base of it there is no much larger clone, and no base qualities were kept. Only healthy Caucasian donors were included. Trimming takes 8 bases from V and 8 bases from J, and the germline ends sit 18 bases apart. CDR1 GTSNPN and CDR2 SVGIG were looked up in the germline V gene (reference sequence). The CDR3 measures 12 amino acids from cysteine to phenylalanine. Kept here is only the CDR3 DNA, which spans 36 bases and is read in frame from base 1. Study-level results and caveats: Out-of-frame TCR alpha sequences shared between twins showed an excess of low generation-probability sequences compared with coincidental sharing between unrelated individuals. Invariant T cells such as MAIT and iNKT could partly confound zero-insertion analyses, though diverse VJ usage argued against this for most clonotypes. In beta out-of-frame sequences, excess twin sharing was weaker, because having fewer shared sequences lowered the signal-to-noise ratio. In monozygotic twins, out-of-frame TCR alpha sharing was systematically underestimated by recombination models, although the models agreed with sharing between unrelated individuals. Because the same donors could not be followed over many years, the conclusions depended on cross-sectional statistical analysis. Abundant cord blood beta clonotypes carried fewer insertions; young adult naive repertoires showed a weaker similar trend, while memory repertoires showed none.

Library creation used 5' RACE. The instrument given in TCRdb is Illumina HiSeq 2000. Template switching added a universal primer binding site, and the final cDNA carried a unique molecular identifier that allowed TCR cDNA molecules to be counted accurately. Specific primers in the conserved constant-segment region were used to synthesize first-strand cDNA for TCR alpha and beta chains. Each cDNA library was double barcoded, with a SMART-Mk sample barcode plus Illumina barcodes, to control for contamination. TruSeq adapter sequences along with Illumina sample barcodes were introduced in two successive PCR steps. The Illumina HiSeq platform was used with custom primers to sequence TCR alpha and beta cDNA libraries. In the authors' own workflow: Raw reads were processed with MiGEC to extract unique molecular identifiers, and MiXCR was used to determine CDR3 positions. Recombination models were inferred per individual with the repgenHMM and IGoR tools using an EM algorithm. Shared clonotype analysis was performed with the tcR package in R, normalizing sharing by the product of cloneset sizes. To study raw recombination free of thymic and clonal selection effects, out-of-frame nonproductive sequences were analyzed. Clones were called with MiXCR by TCRdb after fastp trimmed the public reads at Q25, and only in-frame beta chains were retained. For every CDR3 protein sequence, its rows merge into one entry that carries the most common genes and DNA. The V and J calls shown here were made by TCRdb, not taken from the authors' results. This sample lists 1.5 million to 2 million distinct CDR3 sequences; about 31% were detected once. The ten largest account for 0.25% to 0.3% of the sample.

The receptor's source is a newborn girl in good health. Specimen: cord blood. The chain links TRBV30 with TRBJ1-2, with the D gene too uncertain to name. CDR3 reads: CAPDTVDGGYTF. The bases read TGTGCCCCCGATACTGTGGATGGGGGCTACACCTTC. Beyond the CDR3, the reference TRBV30 and TRBJ1-2 genes provide the residues; the full variable domain reads: SQTIHQWPATLVQPVGSPLSLECTVEGTSNPNLYWYRQAAGRGLQLLFYSVGIGQISSEVPQNLSASRPQDRQFILSSKKLLLSDSGFYLCAPDTVDGGYTFGSGTRLTVV.